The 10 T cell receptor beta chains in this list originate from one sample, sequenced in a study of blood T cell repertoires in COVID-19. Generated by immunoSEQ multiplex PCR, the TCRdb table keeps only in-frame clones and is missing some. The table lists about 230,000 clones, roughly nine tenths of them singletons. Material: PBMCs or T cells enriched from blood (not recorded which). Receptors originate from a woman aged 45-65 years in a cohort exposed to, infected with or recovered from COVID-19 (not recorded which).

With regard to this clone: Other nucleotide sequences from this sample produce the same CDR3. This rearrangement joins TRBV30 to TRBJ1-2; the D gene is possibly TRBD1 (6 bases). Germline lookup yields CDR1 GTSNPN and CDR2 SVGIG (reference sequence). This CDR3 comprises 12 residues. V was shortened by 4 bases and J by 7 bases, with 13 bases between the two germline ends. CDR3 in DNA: TGTGCCTGGACCGCTGGGGGCGGTGGCTACACCTTC. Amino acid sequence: CAWTAGGGGYTF.

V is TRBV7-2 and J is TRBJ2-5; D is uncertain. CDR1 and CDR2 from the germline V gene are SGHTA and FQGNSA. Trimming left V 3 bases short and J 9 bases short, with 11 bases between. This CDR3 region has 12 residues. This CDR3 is CASSLVRVAQYF. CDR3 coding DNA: TGTGCCAGCAGCTTGGTTAGAGTGGCCCAGTACTTC.

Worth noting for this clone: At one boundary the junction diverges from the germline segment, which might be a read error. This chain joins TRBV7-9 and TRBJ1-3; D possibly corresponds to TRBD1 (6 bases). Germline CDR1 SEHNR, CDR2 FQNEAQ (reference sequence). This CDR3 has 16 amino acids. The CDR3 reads CASRLGRGARGNTIYF. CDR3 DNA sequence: TGTGCCAGCAGGTTAGGGCGGGGGGCGCGTGGAAACACCATATATTTT. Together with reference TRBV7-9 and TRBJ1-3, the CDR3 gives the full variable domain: DTGVSQNPRHKITKRGQNVTFRCDPISEHNRLYWYRQTLGQGPEFLTYFQNEAQLEKSRLLSDRFSAERPKGSFSTLEIQRTEQGDSAMYLCASRLGRGARGNTIYFGEGSWLTVV.

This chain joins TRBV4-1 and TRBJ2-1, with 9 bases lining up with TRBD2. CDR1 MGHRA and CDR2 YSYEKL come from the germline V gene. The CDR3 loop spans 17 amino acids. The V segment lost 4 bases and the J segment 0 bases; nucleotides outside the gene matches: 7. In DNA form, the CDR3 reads TGCGCCAGCAGCCCCACGACTAGCGGCCCCTCCTACAATGAGCAGTTCTTC. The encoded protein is CASSPTTSGPSYNEQFF.

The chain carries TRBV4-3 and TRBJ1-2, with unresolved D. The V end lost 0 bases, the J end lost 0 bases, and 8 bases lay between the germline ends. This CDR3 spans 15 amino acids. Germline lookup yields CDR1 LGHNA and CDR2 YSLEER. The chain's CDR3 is CASSQEWPTNYGYTF. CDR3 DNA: TGCGCCAGCAGCCAAGAATGGCCAACTAACTATGGCTACACCTTC.

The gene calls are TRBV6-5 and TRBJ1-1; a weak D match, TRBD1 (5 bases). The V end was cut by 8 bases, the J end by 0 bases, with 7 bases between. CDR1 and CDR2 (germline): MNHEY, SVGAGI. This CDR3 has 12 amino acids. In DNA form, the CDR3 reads TGTGCCAGCCCAGGGTTGAACACTGAAGCTTTCTTT. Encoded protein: CASPGLNTEAFF.

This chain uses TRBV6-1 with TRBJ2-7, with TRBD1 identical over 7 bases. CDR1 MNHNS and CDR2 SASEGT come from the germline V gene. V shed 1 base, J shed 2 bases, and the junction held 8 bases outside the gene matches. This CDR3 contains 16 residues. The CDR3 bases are TGTGCCAGCAGTGAAGGGACAGGTTCGGATCCCTACGAGCAGTACTTC. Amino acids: CASSEGTGSDPYEQYF.

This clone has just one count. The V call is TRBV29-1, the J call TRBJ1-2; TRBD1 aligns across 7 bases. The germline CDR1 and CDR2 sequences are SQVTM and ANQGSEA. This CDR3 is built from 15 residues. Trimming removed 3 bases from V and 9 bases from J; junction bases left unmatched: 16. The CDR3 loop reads CSVDQGAGGPNSYTF. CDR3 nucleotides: TGCAGCGTTGACCAAGGGGCAGGGGGACCTAATAGCTACACCTTC.

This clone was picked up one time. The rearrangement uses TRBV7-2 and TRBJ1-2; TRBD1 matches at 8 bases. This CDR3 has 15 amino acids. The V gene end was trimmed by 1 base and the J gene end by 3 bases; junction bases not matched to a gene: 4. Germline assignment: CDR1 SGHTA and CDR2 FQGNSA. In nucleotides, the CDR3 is TGTGCCAGCAGCTTAGGACAGGGGTATGACTATGGCTACACCTTC. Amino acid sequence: CASSLGQGYDYGYTF.

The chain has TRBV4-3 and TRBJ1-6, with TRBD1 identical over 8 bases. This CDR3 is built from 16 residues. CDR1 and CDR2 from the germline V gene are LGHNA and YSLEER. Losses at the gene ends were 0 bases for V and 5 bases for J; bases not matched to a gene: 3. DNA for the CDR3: TGCGCCAGCAGCCAAGAAGTGGACAGGGATAATTCACCCCTCCACTTT. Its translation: CASSQEVDRDNSPLHF.